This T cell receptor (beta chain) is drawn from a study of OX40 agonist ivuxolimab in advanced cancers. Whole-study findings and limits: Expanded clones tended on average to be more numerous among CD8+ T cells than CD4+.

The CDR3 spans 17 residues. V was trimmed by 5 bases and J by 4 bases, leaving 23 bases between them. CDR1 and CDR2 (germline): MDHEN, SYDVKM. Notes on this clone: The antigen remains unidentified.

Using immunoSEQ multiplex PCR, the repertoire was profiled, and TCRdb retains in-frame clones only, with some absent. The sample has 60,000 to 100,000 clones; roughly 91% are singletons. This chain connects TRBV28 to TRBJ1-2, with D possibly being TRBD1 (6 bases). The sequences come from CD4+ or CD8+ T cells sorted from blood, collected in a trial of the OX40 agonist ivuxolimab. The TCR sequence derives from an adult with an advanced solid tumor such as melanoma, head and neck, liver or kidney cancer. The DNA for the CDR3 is TGTGCCAGCAGTAACCGGGCGGGTGGGGGGCTTTTCTATGGCTACACCTTC. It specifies CASSNRAGGGLFYGYTF.